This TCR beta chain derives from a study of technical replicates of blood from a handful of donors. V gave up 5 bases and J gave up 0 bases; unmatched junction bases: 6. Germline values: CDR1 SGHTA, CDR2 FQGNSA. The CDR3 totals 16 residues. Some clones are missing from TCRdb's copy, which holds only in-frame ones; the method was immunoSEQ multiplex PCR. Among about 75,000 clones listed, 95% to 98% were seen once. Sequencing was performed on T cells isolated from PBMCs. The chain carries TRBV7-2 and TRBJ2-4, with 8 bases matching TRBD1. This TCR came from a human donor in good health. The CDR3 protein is CASSGDRGRAKNIQYF. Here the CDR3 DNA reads TGTGCCAGCAGCGGTGACAGGGGAAGAGCCAAAAACATTCAGTACTTC.